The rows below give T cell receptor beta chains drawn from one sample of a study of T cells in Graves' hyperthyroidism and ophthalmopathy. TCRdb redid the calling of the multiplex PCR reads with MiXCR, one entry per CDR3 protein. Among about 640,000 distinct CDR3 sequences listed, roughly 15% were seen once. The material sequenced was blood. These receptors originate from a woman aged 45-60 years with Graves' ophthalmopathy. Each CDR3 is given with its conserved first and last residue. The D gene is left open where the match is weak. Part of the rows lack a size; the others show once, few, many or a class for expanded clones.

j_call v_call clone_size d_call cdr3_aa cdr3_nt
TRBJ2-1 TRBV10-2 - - CASSAGRGPTIMSSYNEQFF TGCGCCAGCAGTGCGGGAAGGGGACCGACTATTATGAGCTCCTACAATGAGCAGTTCTTC
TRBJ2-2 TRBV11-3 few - CATKIRDTGELFF TGTGCCACCAAAATCCGGGACACCGGGGAGCTGTTTTTT
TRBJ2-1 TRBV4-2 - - CASSQEAGVESGDENSDEQFF TGTGCCAGCAGCCAAGAGGCCGGGGTCGAGTCGGGAGATGAGAATAGCGATGAGCAGTTCTTC
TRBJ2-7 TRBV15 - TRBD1 CATRENRGQSYEQYF TGTGCCACCAGGGAAAACAGGGGGCAATCCTACGAGCAGTACTTC
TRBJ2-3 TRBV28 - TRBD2 CASSSMGLAADTQYF TGTGCCAGCAGTTCCATGGGACTAGCGGCAGATACGCAGTATTTT
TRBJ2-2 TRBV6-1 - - CASSDLSNTGELFF TGTGCCAGCAGTGACCTCTCGAACACCGGGGAGCTGTTTTTT
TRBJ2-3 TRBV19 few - CASSISNRFVLDTQYF TGTGCCAGTAGTATTTCAAACAGGTTCGTTCTCGATACGCAGTATTTT
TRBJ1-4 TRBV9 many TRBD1 CASSADRGGEKLFF TGTGCCAGCAGCGCCGACAGGGGAGGGGAAAAACTGTTTTTT
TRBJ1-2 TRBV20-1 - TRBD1 CSASPPGQAQRSYGYTF TGCAGTGCTAGTCCCCCCGGACAGGCCCAGCGGTCCTATGGCTACACCTTC
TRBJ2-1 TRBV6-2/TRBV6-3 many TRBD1 CASSPGGTGGFNEQFF TGTGCCAGCAGCCCCGGCGGGACAGGGGGTTTCAATGAGCAGTTCTTC
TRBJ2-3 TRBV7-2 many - CASSLRQRVPDTQYF TGTGCCAGCAGCTTACGGCAAAGGGTTCCAGATACGCAGTATTTT
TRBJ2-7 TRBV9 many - CASSAGQFSYEQYF TGTGCCAGCAGCGCAGGACAGTTCTCCTACGAGCAGTACTTC
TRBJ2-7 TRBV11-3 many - CASSTRTASYEQYF TGTGCCAGCAGTACGAGGACAGCCTCCTACGAGCAGTACTTC
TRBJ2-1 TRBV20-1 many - CSARGGRGTYNEQFF TGCAGTGCCAGGGGTGGGCGGGGAACCTACAATGAGCAGTTCTTC
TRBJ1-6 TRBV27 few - CASSLGRANSPLHF TGTGCCAGCAGTTTGGGGAGGGCGAATTCACCCCTCCACTTT
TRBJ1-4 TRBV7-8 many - CASSLMILWQSNEKLFF TGTGCCAGCAGCTTGATGATCCTATGGCAGTCTAATGAAAAACTGTTTTTT
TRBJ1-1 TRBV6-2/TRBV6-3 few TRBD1 CASRLEGQPNTEAFF TGTGCCAGCAGATTAGAGGGACAGCCGAACACTGAAGCTTTCTTT
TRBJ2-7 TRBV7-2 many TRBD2 CASSQEGTRFYEQYF TGTGCCAGCAGCCAAGAGGGGACTAGGTTCTACGAGCAGTACTTC
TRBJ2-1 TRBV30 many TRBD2 CAWRSLAGVPSYNEQFF TGTGCCTGGAGAAGCCTAGCGGGAGTCCCCTCCTACAATGAGCAGTTCTTC
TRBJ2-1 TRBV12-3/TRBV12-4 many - CASSLGADTVYNEQFF TGTGCCAGCAGTTTGGGGGCCGATACAGTCTACAATGAGCAGTTCTTC
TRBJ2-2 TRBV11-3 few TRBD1 CASSPQGLSGELFF TGTGCCAGCAGCCCACAGGGGTTAAGCGGGGAGCTGTTTTTT
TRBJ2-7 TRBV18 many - CASSPLSGALLGYEQYF TGTGCCAGCTCGCCTCTTTCGGGTGCGTTATTGGGCTACGAGCAGTACTTC
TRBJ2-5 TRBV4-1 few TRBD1 CASSPRVRGQGGETQYF TGCGCCAGCAGCCCCCGGGTTAGGGGACAGGGGGGAGAGACCCAGTACTTC
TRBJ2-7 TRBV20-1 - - CSARGLGTYEQYF TGCAGTGCTAGAGGGCTGGGGACCTACGAGCAGTACTTC
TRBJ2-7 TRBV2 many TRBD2 CASRPGTSGEQYF TGTGCCAGCAGGCCCGGGACTAGCGGCGAGCAGTACTTC
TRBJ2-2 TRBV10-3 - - CAITDSHTGELFF TGTGCCATCACTGACAGTCACACCGGGGAGCTGTTTTTT
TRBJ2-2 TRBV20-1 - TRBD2 CSARVTAGVFYTGELFF TGCAGTGCTAGAGTGACGGCGGGAGTCTTTTACACCGGGGAGCTGTTTTTT
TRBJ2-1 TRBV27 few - CASSPTRGHGEFF TGTGCCAGCAGTCCGACCCGGGGGCATGGGGAGTTCTTC
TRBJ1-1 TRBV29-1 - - CSVELGATEAFF TGCAGCGTTGAATTGGGGGCCACTGAAGCTTTCTTT
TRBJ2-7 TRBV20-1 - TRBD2 CSAKPSGGFYEQYF TGCAGTGCTAAACCTAGCGGGGGCTTTTACGAGCAGTACTTC
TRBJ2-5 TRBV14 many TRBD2 CASSQGLAGGAKTQYF TGTGCCAGCAGCCAAGGTCTAGCGGGAGGTGCAAAGACCCAGTACTTC
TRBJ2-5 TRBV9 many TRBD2 CASSVASISGREGETQYF TGTGCCAGCAGCGTAGCGTCTATTAGCGGGAGAGAGGGAGAGACCCAGTACTTC
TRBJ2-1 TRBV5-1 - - CASSFSSLRYEQFF TGCGCCAGCAGCTTTTCTAGCTTAAGGTATGAGCAGTTCTTC
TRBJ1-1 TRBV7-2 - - CASSLGPGEYEAFF TGTGCCAGCAGCTTAGGCCCAGGAGAGTATGAAGCTTTCTTT
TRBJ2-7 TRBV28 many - CASSLTGPNYEQYF TGTGCCAGCAGTTTGACGGGCCCAAACTACGAGCAGTACTTC
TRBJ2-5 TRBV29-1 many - CSVELGQGQETQYF TGCAGCGTTGAGCTAGGTCAGGGGCAAGAGACCCAGTACTTC
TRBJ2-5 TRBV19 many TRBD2 CASKGTSGNWETQYF TGTGCCAGTAAGGGGACTAGCGGGAATTGGGAGACCCAGTACTTC